Below, 23 T cell receptor beta chains from the same sample are listed, as sequenced in a study of T cells in localized non-small cell lung cancer. Profiled with immunoSEQ multiplex PCR; TCRdb holds only in-frame clones, not every one. Here the sample spans 50,000 to 60,000 clones, around nine tenths being singletons. The material sequenced was PBMCs, taken before any cancer treatment. Source of these receptors: a female donor with stage II lung adenocarcinoma.

The gene calls are TRBV5-1 and TRBJ2-7, with 10 bases that match TRBD1. Germline V gene data show CDR1 as SGHRS and CDR2 as YFSETQ. The CDR3 has 15 amino acids. After removal of 4 bases from V and 5 bases from J, the junction contained 9 bases not matched to a gene. The CDR3 is CASSPMGQGYNEQYF. Written as DNA, the CDR3 is TGCGCCAGCAGCCCGATGGGACAGGGGTATAACGAGCAGTACTTC.

The chain joins TRBV7-3 to TRBJ2-5, with a possible D match to TRBD2 (6 bases). This CDR3 has 15 amino acids. The ends were cut back, 2 bases at V and 7 bases at J, with 17 bases in the middle. Germline V gives CDR1 SGHTA, CDR2 FQGTGA. The CDR3 sequence is CASSLSPGVGGTQYF. In nucleotides, the CDR3 is TGTGCCAGCAGCTTATCCCCTGGAGTCGGGGGGACCCAGTACTTC. Full variable domain (remainder filled in from reference TRBV7-3 and TRBJ2-5): GAGVSQTPSNKVTEKGKYVELRCDPISGHTALYWYRQSLGQGPEFLIYFQGTGAADDSGLPNDRFFAVRPEGSVSTLKIQRTERGDSAVYLCASSLSPGVGGTQYFGPGTRLLVL.

The chain is built from TRBV6-6 and TRBJ1-2, with a weak D call TRBD1 (5 bases). V lost 5 bases, J lost 2 bases, and 15 bases lay in between. Germline lookup yields CDR1 MNHNY and CDR2 SVGAGI (reference sequence). The length of the CDR3 is 15 residues. The CDR3 DNA follows: TGTGCCAGCAGTAGATCTGATCAGGGCAACTATGGCTACACCTTC. This translates into CASSRSDQGNYGYTF.

V is TRBV27 and J is TRBJ1-2; D call uncertain. Deletions cut 4 bases from V and 7 bases from J, with 13 bases between. This CDR3 is built from 13 residues. CDR1 and CDR2 (germline): MNHEY, SMNVEV (reference sequence). The CDR3 DNA is TGTGCCAGCAGTTCCCCCTTGCGGGGTGGCTACACCTTC. Translation gives CASSSPLRGGYTF.

The chain joins TRBV30 to TRBJ2-7; D call uncertain. The V and J ends lost 0 bases and 5 bases respectively, with 5 bases between them. Germline CDR1 and CDR2: GTSNPN and SVGIG (reference sequence). This CDR3 comprises 11 residues. Here the CDR3 DNA reads TGTGCCTGGAGTGTTGGTAACGAGCAGTACTTC. Amino acid sequence: CAWSVGNEQYF. Variable domain in full (rest from reference TRBV30 and TRBJ2-7): SQTIHQWPATLVQPVGSPLSLECTVEGTSNPNLYWYRQAAGRGLQLLFYSVGIGQISSEVPQNLSASRPQDRQFILSSKKLLLSDSGFYLCAWSVGNEQYFGPGTRLTVT.

J is TRBJ1-2 and V is TRBV29-1; TRBD1 agrees at 8 bases. The J segment lost 5 bases and the V segment lost 3 bases, leaving 11 bases of the junction unmatched. The CDR3 contains 15 residues. Per germline, CDR1 SQVTM and CDR2 ANQGSEA. CDR3 DNA sequence: TGCAGCGTTGACGGGGAAGACAGGGGATGGTATGGCTACACCTTC. This encodes CSVDGEDRGWYGYTF.

For the CDR3, the DNA is TGTGCCAGCAGCACACCCCGGACAGGGCATGGCTACACCTTC. Encoded protein: CASSTPRTGHGYTF. The chain links TRBV6-5 to TRBJ1-2; TRBD1 aligns across 8 bases. The CDR3 length is 14 residues. CDR1 MNHEY and CDR2 SVGAGI come from the germline V gene. J lost 6 bases, V lost 6 bases, and 9 bases had no gene match.

This clone was picked up a small number of times. The J gene is TRBJ1-2, the V gene TRBV7-9, with 9 bases aligning to TRBD1. The CDR3 runs to 14 residues. The V gene's germline CDR1 is SEHNR and CDR2 FQNEAQ (reference sequence). After removal of 3 bases from V and 7 bases from J, the junction contained 6 bases not matched to a gene. The CDR3 loop is CASSLGDRVGGYTF. CDR3 DNA sequence: TGTGCCAGCAGCTTGGGGGACAGGGTTGGTGGCTACACCTTC.

The chain is built from TRBV7-6 and TRBJ1-1, with 9 bases matching TRBD1. Trimming took 1 base from V and 7 from J; bases not matched to a gene: 4. In germline, CDR1 is SGHVS, CDR2 FNYEAQ. The CDR3 is made up of 14 amino acids. The CDR3 DNA reads as TGTGCCAGCAGCTTAGGGGGACAGGGATTTGAAGCTTTCTTT. It translates to CASSLGGQGFEAFF. The full variable domain, with the rest looked up from reference TRBV7-6 and TRBJ1-1, is GAGVSQSPRYKVTKRGQDVALRCDPISGHVSLYWYRQALGQGPEFLTYFNYEAQQDKSGLPNDRFSAERPEGSISTLTIQRTEQRDSAMYRCASSLGGQGFEAFFGQGTRLTVV.

This clone has only a few counts. This chain connects TRBV27 to TRBJ1-5; no firm D call. Germline-derived CDR1 and CDR2 are MNHEY and SMNVEV (reference sequence). The CDR3 sequence is 14 residues long. The V gene lost 3 bases and the J gene lost 0 bases, with 6 bases spanning the gap. CDR3 sequence reads: CASSFGYSNQPQHF. The CDR3 nucleotides read TGTGCCAGCAGTTTTGGATATAGCAATCAGCCCCAGCATTTT.

The J gene is TRBJ2-7, the V gene TRBV5-1; 11 bases align to TRBD1. The CDR3 contains 15 residues. The J segment lost 1 base and the V segment lost 4 bases, leaving 4 bases of the junction unmatched. Germline CDR1 SGHRS, CDR2 YFSETQ. The CDR3 bases are TGCGCCAGCAGCCCGGACAGGGGGCTTTCCTACGAGCAGTACTTC. Translated, it gives CASSPDRGLSYEQYF. The full variable domain, in which reference TRBV5-1 and TRBJ2-7 provide the parts outside the CDR3, is KAGVTQTPRYLIKTRGQQVTLSCSPISGHRSVSWYQQTPGQGLQFLFEYFSETQRNKGNFPGRFSGRQFSNSRSEMNVSTLELGDSALYLCASSPDRGLSYEQYFGPGTRLTVT.

This clone was seen just once. This rearrangement joins TRBV5-5 to TRBJ1-1, with 7 bases identical to TRBD1. The J segment lost 4 bases and the V segment lost 5 bases, leaving 5 bases of the junction unmatched. The CDR3 spans 13 residues. The germline gives CDR1 SGHKS, CDR2 YYEKEE (reference sequence). The DNA of the CDR3 is TGTGCCAGCAGTCCTGGACAGGTCACTGAAGCTTTCTTT. This encodes CASSPGQVTEAFF. The whole variable domain, filled in from reference TRBV5-5 and TRBJ1-1, reads DAGVTQSPTHLIKTRGQQVTLRCSPISGHKSVSWYQQVLGQGPQFIFQYYEKEERGRGNFPDRFSARQFPNYSSELNVNALLLGDSALYLCASSPGQVTEAFFGQGTRLTVV.

V and J are TRBV10-3 and TRBJ2-3; D may be TRBD2 (5 bases). V was clipped by 4 bases and J by 3 bases, with 20 bases between them. The CDR3 runs 17 residues. Germline-derived CDR1 and CDR2 are ENHRY and SYGVKD. CDR3 nucleotides: TGTGCCATCAGTGCCCGGGGTGGCCTCGCGAGAACAGATACGCAGTATTTT. It codes for CAISARGGLARTDTQYF.

To note about this clone: Other DNA sequences from this sample encode an identical CDR3 as well. The chain links TRBV5-1 to TRBJ1-1; a weak D match, TRBD1 (6 bases). The CDR3 loop spans 16 amino acids. The V end was cut by 0 bases, the J end by 1 base, with 13 bases between. From germline, CDR1 is SGHRS and CDR2 YFSETQ. The CDR3 coding sequence is TGCGCCAGCAGCTTGGTAGGGGGTGGAGGGAACACTGAAGCTTTCTTT. Its protein is CASSLVGGGGNTEAFF.

This chain joins TRBV9 and TRBJ1-4; 7 bases line up with TRBD1. With V trimmed by 1 base and J by 4 bases, 4 bases remained unmatched. Per germline, CDR1 SGDLS and CDR2 YYNGEE. The CDR3 has 15 residues. CDR3 nucleotides: TGTGCCAGCAGCGTACGACAGGGTGGTAATGAAAAACTGTTTTTT. This codes for CASSVRQGGNEKLFF.

The V call is TRBV9, the J call TRBJ2-2, with TRBD2 matching 7 bases. The CDR3 covers 15 residues. Germline V gene sequence: CDR1 SGDLS, CDR2 YYNGEE. Unmatched junction bases numbered 1, after V lost 2 bases and J lost 0 bases. The CDR3 DNA follows: TGTGCCAGCAGCGTGGCGGGAGCGAACACCGGGGAGCTGTTTTTT. Amino acid sequence: CASSVAGANTGELFF.

CDR3 loop: CASSFGGPSYNEQFF. CDR3 nucleotides: TGTGCCAGCAGCTTCGGCGGGCCCTCCTACAATGAGCAGTTCTTC. The genes are TRBV11-3 and TRBJ2-1; D is possibly TRBD2 (5 bases). The CDR3 is made up of 15 amino acids. Germline values: CDR1 SGHNT, CDR2 YENEEA. The V and J ends lost 3 bases and 0 bases respectively, with 9 bases between them.

The chain links TRBV6-5 to TRBJ1-4; TRBD1 is a possible D gene (5 bases). V was cut by 4 bases and J by 4 bases, with 16 bases left in between. Looked up from germline, CDR1 is MNHEY and CDR2 is SVGAGI. This CDR3 is built from 16 residues. The CDR3 nucleotides read TGTGCCAGCAGTTGGACTGCCGGGACGGGTAATGAAAAACTGTTTTTT. It specifies CASSWTAGTGNEKLFF.

The rearrangement links TRBV25-1 to TRBJ2-3; D remains ambiguous. CDR1 MGHDK and CDR2 SYGVNS come from the germline V gene. Trimming took off 5 bases at V and 2 bases at J, with 14 bases between the two ends. There are 15 residues in the CDR3. CDR3 DNA sequence: TGTGCCAGCAGTAGGGTTGCCGATCCCACAGATACGCAGTATTTT. This translates into CASSRVADPTDTQYF.

V is TRBV2 and J is TRBJ2-3; 12 nucleotides match TRBD2. V shed 2 bases and J 2 bases; nucleotides not matched to a gene: 14. CDR3 length: 20 amino acids. CDR1 SNHLY and CDR2 FYNNEI come from the germline V gene. The DNA of the CDR3 is TGTGCCAGCAGTGAACGGGCACGAATTTGGACTAGCGGGAACACAGATACGCAGTATTTT. Its protein is CASSERARIWTSGNTDTQYF. The entire variable domain, with the rest obtained from reference TRBV2 and TRBJ2-3, is as follows: EPEVTQTPSHQVTQMGQEVILRCVPISNHLYFYWYRQILGQKVEFLVSFYNNEISEKSEIFDDQFSVERPDGSNFTLKIRSTKLEDSAMYFCASSERARIWTSGNTDTQYFGPGTRLTVL.

The rearrangement joins TRBV7-6 to TRBJ1-5; no reliable D call. The germline gives CDR1 SGHVS, CDR2 FNYEAQ. Trimming took 4 bases from V and 0 from J, leaving 7 bases between them. The CDR3 sequence is 14 residues long. The CDR3 here is CASSSLPSNQPQHF. CDR3 DNA sequence: TGTGCCAGCAGCTCTTTACCTAGCAATCAGCCCCAGCATTTT.

This chain links TRBV5-4 with TRBJ2-3; perhaps TRBD2 as D (6 bases). This CDR3 has 15 residues. Trimming stripped 2 bases from V and 6 bases from J, with 16 bases between. Per the germline V gene, CDR1 is SGHNT and CDR2 is YYREEE (reference sequence). The CDR3 sequence: CASSFSAGLGDTQYF. The DNA for the CDR3 is TGTGCCAGCAGCTTCTCCGCGGGGCTCGGGGATACGCAGTATTTT.

This clone is a singleton in its sample. This chain uses TRBV27 with TRBJ1-2; D is unresolved. Germline loops: CDR1 MNHEY, CDR2 SMNVEV (reference sequence). V lost 3 bases and J 2 bases, leaving 10 bases between the germline ends. This CDR3 spans 14 amino acids. CDR3 sequence reads: CASSFREPNYGYTF. CDR3 DNA: TGTGCCAGCAGTTTCCGGGAGCCAAACTATGGCTACACCTTC.